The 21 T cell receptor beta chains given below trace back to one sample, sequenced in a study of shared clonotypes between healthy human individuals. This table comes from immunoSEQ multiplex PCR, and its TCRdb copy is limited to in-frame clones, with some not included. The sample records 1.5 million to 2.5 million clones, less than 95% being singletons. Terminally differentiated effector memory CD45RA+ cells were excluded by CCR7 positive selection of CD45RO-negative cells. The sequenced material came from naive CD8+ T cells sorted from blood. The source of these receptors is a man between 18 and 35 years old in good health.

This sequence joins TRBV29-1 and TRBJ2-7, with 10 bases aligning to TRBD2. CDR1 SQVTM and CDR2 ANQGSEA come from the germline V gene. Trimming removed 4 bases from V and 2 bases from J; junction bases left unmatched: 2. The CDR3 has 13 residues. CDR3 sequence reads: CSVAGLAAYEQYF. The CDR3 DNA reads TGCAGCGTTGCCGGACTAGCGGCCTACGAGCAGTACTTC.

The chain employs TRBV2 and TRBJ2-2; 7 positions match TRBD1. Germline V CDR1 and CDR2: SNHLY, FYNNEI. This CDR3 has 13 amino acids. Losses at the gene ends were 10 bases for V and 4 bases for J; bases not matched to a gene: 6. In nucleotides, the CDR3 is TGTGCCACCAGGGACAGATCCACCGGGGAGCTGTTTTTT. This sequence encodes CATRDRSTGELFF.

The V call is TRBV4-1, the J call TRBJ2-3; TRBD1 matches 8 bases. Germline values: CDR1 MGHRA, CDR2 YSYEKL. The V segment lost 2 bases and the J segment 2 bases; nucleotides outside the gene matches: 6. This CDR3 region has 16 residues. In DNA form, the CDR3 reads TGCGCCAGCAGCCAAAGAGTTCAGGGGGCCACAGATACGCAGTATTTT. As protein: CASSQRVQGATDTQYF.

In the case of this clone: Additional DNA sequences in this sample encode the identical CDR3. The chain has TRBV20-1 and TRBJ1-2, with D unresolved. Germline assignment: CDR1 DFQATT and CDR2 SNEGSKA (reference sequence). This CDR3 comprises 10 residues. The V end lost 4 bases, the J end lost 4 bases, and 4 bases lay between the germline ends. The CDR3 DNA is TGCAGTGCTAACAGCTATGGCTACACCTTC. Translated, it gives CSANSYGYTF.

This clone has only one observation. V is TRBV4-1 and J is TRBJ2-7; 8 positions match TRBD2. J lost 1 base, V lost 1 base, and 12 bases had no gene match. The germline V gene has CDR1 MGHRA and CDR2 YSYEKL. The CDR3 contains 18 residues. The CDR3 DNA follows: TGCGCCAGCAGCCAAGGCGGATCACTAGCGGCCGCATCCTACGAGCAGTACTTC. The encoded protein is CASSQGGSLAAASYEQYF.

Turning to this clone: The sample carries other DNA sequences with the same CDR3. As DNA, the CDR3 is TGTGCCAGCAGCGTAGGGGGCGGGGCTGGTCAGCCCCAGCATTTT. It translates to CASSVGGGAGQPQHF. The chain uses TRBV9 and TRBJ1-5; D perhaps matches TRBD1 (5 bases). Trimming removed 0 bases at V and 6 bases at J, with 13 bases between. This CDR3 spans 15 amino acids. From germline, CDR1 is SGDLS and CDR2 YYNGEE.

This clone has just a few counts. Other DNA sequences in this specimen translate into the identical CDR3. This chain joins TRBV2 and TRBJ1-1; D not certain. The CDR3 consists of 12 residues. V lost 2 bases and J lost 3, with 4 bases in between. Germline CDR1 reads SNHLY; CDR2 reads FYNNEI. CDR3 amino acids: CASSETYTEAFF. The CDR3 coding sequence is TGTGCCAGCAGTGAAACGTACACTGAAGCTTTCTTT.

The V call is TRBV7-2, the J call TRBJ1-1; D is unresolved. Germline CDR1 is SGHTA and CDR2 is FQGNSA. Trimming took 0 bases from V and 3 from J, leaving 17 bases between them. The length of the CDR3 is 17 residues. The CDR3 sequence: CASSLAPWEPEDTEAFF. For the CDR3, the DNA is TGTGCCAGCAGCTTAGCCCCCTGGGAACCCGAGGACACTGAAGCTTTCTTT.

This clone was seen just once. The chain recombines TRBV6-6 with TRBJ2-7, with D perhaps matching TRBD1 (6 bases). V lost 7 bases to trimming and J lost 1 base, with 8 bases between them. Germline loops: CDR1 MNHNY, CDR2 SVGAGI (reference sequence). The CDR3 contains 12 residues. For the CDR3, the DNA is TGTGCCAGCACAGGGGTGTCCTACGAGCAGTACTTC. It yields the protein CASTGVSYEQYF.

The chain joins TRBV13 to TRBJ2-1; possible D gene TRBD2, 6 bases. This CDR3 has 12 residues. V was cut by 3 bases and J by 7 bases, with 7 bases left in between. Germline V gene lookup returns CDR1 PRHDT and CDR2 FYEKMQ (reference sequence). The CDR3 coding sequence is TGTGCCAGCAGCTTCGGAGGGAATGAGCAGTTCTTC. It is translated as CASSFGGNEQFF.

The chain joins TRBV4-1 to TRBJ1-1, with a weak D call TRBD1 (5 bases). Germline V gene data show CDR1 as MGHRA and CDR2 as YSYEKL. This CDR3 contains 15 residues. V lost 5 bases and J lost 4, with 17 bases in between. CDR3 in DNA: TGCGCCAGCAGCAACAGTGGTGGGGGGAGCACTGAAGCTTTCTTT. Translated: CASSNSGGGSTEAFF.

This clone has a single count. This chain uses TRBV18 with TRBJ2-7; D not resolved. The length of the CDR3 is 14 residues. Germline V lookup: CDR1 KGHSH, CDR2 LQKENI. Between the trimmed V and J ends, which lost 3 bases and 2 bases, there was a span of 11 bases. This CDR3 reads CASSPSGKTYEQYF. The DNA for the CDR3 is TGTGCCAGCTCACCGTCTGGCAAAACCTACGAGCAGTACTTC.

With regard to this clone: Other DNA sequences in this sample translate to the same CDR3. The CDR3 sequence is CASSETVEAFF. The CDR3 DNA follows: TGTGCCAGCAGTGAAACGGTTGAAGCTTTCTTT. This chain links TRBV2 with TRBJ1-1; D is unresolved. The germline CDR1 and CDR2 sequences are SNHLY and FYNNEI. This CDR3 region has 11 residues. V was clipped by 2 bases and J by 7 bases, with 5 bases between them.

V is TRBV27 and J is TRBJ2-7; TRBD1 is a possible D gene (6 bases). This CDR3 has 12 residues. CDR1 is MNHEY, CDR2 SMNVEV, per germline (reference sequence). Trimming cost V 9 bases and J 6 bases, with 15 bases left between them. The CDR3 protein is CASSQWGREQYF. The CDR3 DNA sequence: TGTGCCAGTAGTCAATGGGGGCGCGAGCAGTACTTC.

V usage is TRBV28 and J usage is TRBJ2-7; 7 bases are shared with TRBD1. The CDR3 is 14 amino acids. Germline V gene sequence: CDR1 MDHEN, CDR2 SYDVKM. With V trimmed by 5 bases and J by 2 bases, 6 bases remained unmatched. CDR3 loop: CASSITGTAYEQYF. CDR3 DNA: TGTGCCAGCAGTATCACCGGGACAGCCTACGAGCAGTACTTC.

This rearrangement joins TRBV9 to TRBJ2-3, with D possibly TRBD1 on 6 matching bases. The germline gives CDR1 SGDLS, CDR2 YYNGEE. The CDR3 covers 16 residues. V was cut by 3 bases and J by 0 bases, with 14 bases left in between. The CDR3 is CASSEGDTLSTDTQYF. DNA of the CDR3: TGTGCCAGCAGCGAGGGGGACACCCTTAGCACAGATACGCAGTATTTT.

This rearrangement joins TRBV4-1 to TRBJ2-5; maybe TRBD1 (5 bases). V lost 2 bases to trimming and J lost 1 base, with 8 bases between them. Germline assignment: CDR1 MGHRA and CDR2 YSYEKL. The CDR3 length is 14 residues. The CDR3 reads CASSQQGSQETQYF. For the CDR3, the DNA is TGCGCCAGCAGCCAACAGGGCTCCCAAGAGACCCAGTACTTC.

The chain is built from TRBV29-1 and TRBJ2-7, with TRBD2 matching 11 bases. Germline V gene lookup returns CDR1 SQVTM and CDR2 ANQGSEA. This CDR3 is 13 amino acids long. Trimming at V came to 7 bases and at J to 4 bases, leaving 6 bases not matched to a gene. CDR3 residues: CSAILAGEYEQYF. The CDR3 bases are TGCAGCGCCATACTAGCGGGAGAGTACGAGCAGTACTTC.

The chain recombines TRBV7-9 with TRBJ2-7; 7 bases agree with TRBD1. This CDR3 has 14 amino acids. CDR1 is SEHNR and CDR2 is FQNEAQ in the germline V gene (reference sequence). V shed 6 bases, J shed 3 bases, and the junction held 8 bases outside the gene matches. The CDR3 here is CASSSTGTVYEQYF. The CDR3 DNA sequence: TGTGCCAGCAGTAGCACCGGGACAGTCTACGAGCAGTACTTC.

CDR3 DNA: TGTGCCAGCACAAGCAACCCCAGCGTAGGTGTCAGGGGTGAAGCTTTCTTT. Amino acids: CASTSNPSVGVRGEAFF. This chain joins TRBV9 and TRBJ1-1; a weak D match, TRBD1 (6 bases). V was trimmed by 6 bases and J by 7 bases, leaving 28 bases between them. The germline V gene encodes CDR1 SGDLS and CDR2 YYNGEE. The CDR3 extends over 17 amino acids.

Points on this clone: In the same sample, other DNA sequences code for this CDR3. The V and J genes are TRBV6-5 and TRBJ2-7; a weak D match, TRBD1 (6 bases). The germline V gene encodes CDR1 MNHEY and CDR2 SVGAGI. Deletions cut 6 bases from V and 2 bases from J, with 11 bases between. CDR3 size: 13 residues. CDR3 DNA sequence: TGTGCCAGCAGCTTACAGGGCCCCTACGAGCAGTACTTC. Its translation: CASSLQGPYEQYF.